The present T cell receptor (beta chain) was sequenced within a study of control samples from healthy donors and cancer patients. Looked up from germline, CDR1 is LGHNA and CDR2 is YSLEER. V lost 5 bases and J lost 7, with 14 bases in between. The CDR3 totals 14 residues. Repertoires were generated with immunoSEQ multiplex PCR, while TCRdb's copy carries only in-frame clones and drops some. The data hold roughly 370,000 clones, with about nine tenths observed a single time. The chain employs TRBV4-3 and TRBJ1-4, with D maybe TRBD1 (5 bases). The source material was PBMCs. This TCR came from a man aged 40-50 years with head and neck cancer. CDR3 protein: CASSGEGQVEKLFF. CDR3 sequence (DNA): TGCGCCAGCAGCGGGGAGGGGCAGGTTGAAAAACTGTTTTTT.